Listed below are T cell receptor beta chains from one sample, sequenced in a study of blood T cell repertoires in COVID-19. The data were produced by immunoSEQ multiplex PCR, yet TCRdb's version contains in-frame clones alone and is incomplete. This sample carries 150,000 to 200,000 clones, 80% to 85% of them seen once, and the ten largest clones take over 6%. Sequenced sample: peripheral blood. The receptors were gathered from a woman in her 70s with COVID-19, enrolled during active disease. CDR3s include the opening cysteine and the closing phenylalanine or tryptophan. A D gene is named only where the DNA matches it firmly. Size tells how often a clone was seen (once, few, many) or the class of an expanded clone, and some rows leave it out.

d_gene: TRBD1
abundance: .
v_gene: TRBV14
j_gene: TRBJ2-5
CDR3nt: TGTGCCAGCAGCCAGCAGGGGGACAGGGGGCTCGAGACCCAGTACTTC
CDR3aa: CASSQQGDRGLETQYF

d_gene: TRBD2
abundance: .
v_gene: TRBV5-1
j_gene: TRBJ2-2
CDR3nt: TGCGCCAGCAGCTATACCGGGACTAGCGGGAGTGCCGGGGAGCTGTTTTTT
CDR3aa: CASSYTGTSGSAGELFF

d_gene: .
abundance: .
v_gene: TRBV7-3
j_gene: TRBJ2-3
CDR3nt: TGTGCCAGCAGCCTCCAGGGAGGAGATACGCAGTATTTT
CDR3aa: CASSLQGGDTQYF

d_gene: .
abundance: .
v_gene: TRBV7-2
j_gene: TRBJ1-3
CDR3nt: TGTGCCAGCAGCCTTATGTTGTGGGCCTCTGGAAACACCATATATTTT
CDR3aa: CASSLMLWASGNTIYF

d_gene: TRBD2
abundance: .
v_gene: TRBV6-5
j_gene: TRBJ2-3
CDR3nt: TGTGCCACCCGGACTAGCGGGAGGGATACGCAGTATTTT
CDR3aa: CATRTSGRDTQYF

d_gene: TRBD1
abundance: .
v_gene: TRBV6-2/TRBV6-3
j_gene: TRBJ1-2
CDR3nt: TGTGCCAGCAGTGACCTATTACAGGGGGCTGGCTATGGCTACACCTTC
CDR3aa: CASSDLLQGAGYGYTF

d_gene: TRBD1
abundance: .
v_gene: TRBV19
j_gene: TRBJ1-3
CDR3nt: TGTGCCAGTAGTAAAACCGGGACAGGGCCAGCGCTTGGAAACACCATATATTTT
CDR3aa: CASSKTGTGPALGNTIYF

d_gene: TRBD1
abundance: .
v_gene: TRBV10-3
j_gene: TRBJ1-1
CDR3nt: TGTGCCATCACCCGGGACAGGGACACTGAAGCTTTCTTT
CDR3aa: CAITRDRDTEAFF

d_gene: .
abundance: .
v_gene: TRBV30
j_gene: TRBJ1-5
CDR3nt: TGTGCCTGGAGTGTACAGAGTGATCAGCCCCAGCATTTT
CDR3aa: CAWSVQSDQPQHF

d_gene: .
abundance: .
v_gene: TRBV6-5
j_gene: TRBJ2-1
CDR3nt: TGTGCCAGCAAGACAAGGCGGGCCGCCTACAATGAGCAGTTCTTC
CDR3aa: CASKTRRAAYNEQFF

d_gene: .
abundance: few
v_gene: TRBV30
j_gene: TRBJ2-7
CDR3nt: TGTGCCTGGAGTGTGTCGGGATGGACGGAGCAGTACTTC
CDR3aa: CAWSVSGWTEQYF

d_gene: TRBD2
abundance: .
v_gene: TRBV4-1
j_gene: TRBJ2-3
CDR3nt: TGCGCCAGCAGCCAAGGAGAGCGGGGTTTCACAGATACGCAGTATTTT
CDR3aa: CASSQGERGFTDTQYF

d_gene: TRBD1
abundance: .
v_gene: TRBV5-4
j_gene: TRBJ2-5
CDR3nt: TGTGCCAGCAGCCCGCGGACAGGAAAAGAGACCCAGTACTTC
CDR3aa: CASSPRTGKETQYF

d_gene: TRBD1
abundance: .
v_gene: TRBV19
j_gene: TRBJ1-6
CDR3nt: TGTGCCAGTGAGGCCAACCCGGGACAGTATAATTCACCCCTCCACTTT
CDR3aa: CASEANPGQYNSPLHF

d_gene: .
abundance: .
v_gene: TRBV15
j_gene: TRBJ2-7
CDR3nt: TGTGCCACCAGCAATCATCCCTACGAGCAGTACTTC
CDR3aa: CATSNHPYEQYF

d_gene: TRBD1
abundance: .
v_gene: TRBV5-1
j_gene: TRBJ2-1
CDR3nt: TGCGCCAGCAGCTTTGGAGGACAGGGCCTAGTAGCGAAGCAGTTCTTC
CDR3aa: CASSFGGQGLVAKQFF

d_gene: TRBD2
abundance: .
v_gene: TRBV28
j_gene: TRBJ2-1
CDR3nt: TGTGCCAGCAGCCCCAATTCCGGGGGGTCCTACAATGAGCAGTTCTTC
CDR3aa: CASSPNSGGSYNEQFF

d_gene: .
abundance: .
v_gene: TRBV12-3/TRBV12-4
j_gene: TRBJ2-1
CDR3nt: TGTGCCAGCAGTTTAGAAGCAAAGCAGTTCTTC
CDR3aa: CASSLEAKQFF

d_gene: TRBD2
abundance: .
v_gene: TRBV19
j_gene: TRBJ2-1
CDR3nt: TGTGCCACCAAAGCGGAGGGAGCGGGGTACAATGAGCAGTTCTTC
CDR3aa: CATKAEGAGYNEQFF

d_gene: .
abundance: .
v_gene: TRBV25-1
j_gene: TRBJ2-5
CDR3nt: TGTGCCAGCAGTGATGGAGAGGGATGGAGAGAGACCCAGTACTTC
CDR3aa: CASSDGEGWRETQYF

d_gene: .
abundance: .
v_gene: TRBV11-2
j_gene: TRBJ2-1
CDR3nt: TGTGCCAGCAGCTTAGAGACAAATTACAATGAGCAGTTCTTC
CDR3aa: CASSLETNYNEQFF

d_gene: .
abundance: once
v_gene: TRBV4-1
j_gene: TRBJ1-5
CDR3nt: TGCGCCAGCAGCCATGAGGGTTGGAGGGGCAATCAGCCCCAGCATTTT
CDR3aa: CASSHEGWRGNQPQHF

d_gene: .
abundance: once
v_gene: TRBV28
j_gene: TRBJ1-6
CDR3nt: TGTGCCAGCAGGCTTTTACGGGGGTCACCCCTCCACTTT
CDR3aa: CASRLLRGSPLHF

d_gene: .
abundance: many
v_gene: TRBV6-1
j_gene: TRBJ1-1
CDR3nt: TGTGCCAGCAGTGAGACAGGAATGAACACTGAAGCTTTCTTT
CDR3aa: CASSETGMNTEAFF

d_gene: TRBD1
abundance: .
v_gene: TRBV28
j_gene: TRBJ1-2
CDR3nt: TGTGCCAGCAGTTACCGGGACAGGGTCTATGGCTACACCTTC
CDR3aa: CASSYRDRVYGYTF

d_gene: TRBD1
abundance: .
v_gene: TRBV18
j_gene: TRBJ1-2
CDR3nt: TGTGCCAGCTCACCTAGGACAGGGGAGGCTTATGGCTACACCTTC
CDR3aa: CASSPRTGEAYGYTF

d_gene: TRBD1
abundance: .
v_gene: TRBV2
j_gene: TRBJ1-5
CDR3nt: TGTGCCAGCAGTGCCGACAGGGCTGACCAGCCCCAGCATTTT
CDR3aa: CASSADRADQPQHF

d_gene: .
abundance: few
v_gene: TRBV7-2
j_gene: TRBJ2-1
CDR3nt: TGTGCCAGCAGCTTAGGCAGGGGGGCATATGAGCAGTTCTTC
CDR3aa: CASSLGRGAYEQFF

d_gene: .
abundance: .
v_gene: TRBV10-2
j_gene: TRBJ2-3
CDR3nt: TGCGCCAGCAGTGAGTCCCAAGCGGTCACAGATACGCAGTATTTT
CDR3aa: CASSESQAVTDTQYF

d_gene: .
abundance: .
v_gene: TRBV28
j_gene: TRBJ1-1
CDR3nt: TGTGCCAGCAGCCTAATAGGGGGACGGAACACTGAAGCTTTCTTT
CDR3aa: CASSLIGGRNTEAFF

d_gene: .
abundance: once
v_gene: TRBV19
j_gene: TRBJ2-7
CDR3nt: TGTGCCAGTAGTAAGCTCTCAGGTGAGCAGTACTTC
CDR3aa: CASSKLSGEQYF